This TCR beta chain was retrieved from a study of regulatory T cells in long-lasting Graves disease. Background on the study: To qualify as persistent, Graves' disease required over 5 years of antithyroid drugs with positive TSH receptor antibodies.

The CDR3 runs 14 residues. The V gene lost 6 bases and the J gene lost 0 bases, with 15 bases spanning the gap. In germline, CDR1 is DFQATT, CDR2 SNEGSKA (reference sequence). Time point defined: persistent/refractory GD, antithyroid drugs over 5 years with positive TRAb. The TCR library used RNA extracted from PBMCs. Enrollment of patients was through an endocrinology department in Xi'an, China. General study findings and limits: For persistent Graves' patients, TCR diversity was lower than for newly diagnosed ones.

Arm-PCR of CDR3 regions with iRepertoire HTBI primers generated TCR beta libraries. A single record per CDR3 protein comes from TCRdb applying MiXCR to the multiplex PCR reads. This table holds over 250,000 distinct CDR3 sequences, roughly 21% found once. Regarding this clonotype: As yet, its antigen is unknown.

The sequencing here drew on peripheral blood mononuclear cells (PBMCs), taken when the disease was refractory, from a patient treated with antithyroid drugs. This chain joins TRBV20-1 and TRBJ2-7; D is unclear. The receptor's source is a female donor with Graves disease. CDR3 nucleotides: TGCAGTGCCCCCCCGGAGACCAACTCCTACGAGCAGTACTTC. It codes for CSAPPETNSYEQYF.